This T cell receptor beta chain stems from a study of T cells in Graves' hyperthyroidism and ophthalmopathy. The study, taken as a whole, reports: Most thyroid clonotypes expanded above 0.001 were also detected in blood. It was a median roughly 6.5 months before onset that the model predicted ophthalmopathy.

As for this clonotype: Its antigen is not known. The junction does not match germline at one end; this may be a read error.

RNA transcripts served as the template for amplifying TCR beta CDR3 regions. The HTBI primer set drove a first-round RT-PCR of the TCR CDR3. TCRdb processed the multiplex PCR reads anew with MiXCR; each CDR3 protein has one entry. The sample records about 480,000 distinct CDR3 sequences, approximately 14% being singletons. These patients, aged 18 to 65, had recently diagnosed hyperthyroidism lasting under 2 months. The PBMCs were taken from roughly 9.3 ml of fresh peripheral blood. The CDR3 spans 15 residues. Per the germline V gene, CDR1 is SGHNT and CDR2 is YENEEA. The sequencing input was blood. This TCR was sampled from a young woman with Graves' hyperthyroidism. J is TRBJ2-1 and V is TRBV11-3; TRBD2 aligns across 7 bases. CDR3 sequence reads: CASRLAGTTYNEQLF. The CDR3 DNA follows: TGTGCCAGCAGACTAGCCGGGACTACCTACAATGAGCAGCTCTTC.